Each of the 32 T cell receptor beta chains below was sequenced from the same sample in a study of blood T cell repertoires in COVID-19. The table came from immunoSEQ multiplex PCR; TCRdb's copy has only in-frame clones and leaves some out. The data contain 450,000 or so clones, about 90% of them seen just once; the ten biggest clones take up 0.7% to 1%. The specimen sequenced was peripheral blood. These receptors all come from a man aged 18 to 30 with COVID-19, enrolled during active disease.

The chain uses TRBV5-1 and TRBJ1-2; perhaps TRBD1 as D (5 bases). Deletions cut 0 bases from V and 0 bases from J, with 9 bases between. Germline values: CDR1 SGHRS, CDR2 YFSETQ. This CDR3 contains 15 residues. CDR3 sequence reads: CASSLDAGTNYGYTF. CDR3 bases: TGCGCCAGCAGCTTGGATGCAGGGACTAACTATGGCTACACCTTC.

The V gene is TRBV4-1, the J gene TRBJ1-4, with a weak D call TRBD1 (5 bases). Trimming stripped 1 base from V and 0 bases from J, with 12 bases between. The CDR3 is made up of 17 amino acids. CDR1 MGHRA and CDR2 YSYEKL come from the germline V gene. CDR3 DNA sequence: TGCGCCAGCAGCCAAGTACGACGGGGGACAACTAATGAAAAACTGTTTTTT. This translates into CASSQVRRGTTNEKLFF.

About this clone: Other DNA sequences from this sample encode an identical CDR3 as well. The rearrangement uses TRBV6-5 and TRBJ2-2; 7 nucleotides match TRBD2. Trimming at V came to 6 bases and at J to 6 bases, leaving 1 base not matched to a gene. Germline values: CDR1 MNHEY, CDR2 SVGAGI. The CDR3 totals 12 residues. The CDR3 loop reads CASSRGAGELFF. The CDR3, as DNA: TGTGCCAGCAGCCGGGGGGCCGGGGAGCTGTTTTTT.

The genes are TRBV19 and TRBJ1-5; 11 nucleotides match TRBD1. V shed 5 bases and J 3 bases; nucleotides not matched to a gene: 6. The CDR3 is 16 residues long. Germline V gene sequence: CDR1 LNHDA, CDR2 SQIVND (reference sequence). The CDR3 DNA follows: TGTGCCAGTAGTCCAGGGACAGGGGGTTTCAATCAGCCCCAGCATTTT. Residues: CASSPGTGGFNQPQHF.

The V gene is TRBV19, the J gene TRBJ1-2; D might be TRBD1 (5 bases). CDR1 is LNHDA, CDR2 SQIVND, per germline (reference sequence). The CDR3 extends over 15 amino acids. Trimming shortened V by 0 bases and J by 4 bases, and 12 bases separated the two germline ends. The CDR3 reads CASSIDHQGTYGYTF. The CDR3 region has the DNA TGTGCCAGTAGTATAGATCATCAGGGTACCTATGGCTACACCTTC. Filled out from reference TRBV19 and TRBJ1-2, the complete variable domain reads DGGITQSPKYLFRKEGQNVTLSCEQNLNHDAMYWYRQDPGQGLRLIYYSQIVNDFQKGDIAEGYSVSREKKESFPLTVTSAQKNPTAFYLCASSIDHQGTYGYTFGSGTRLTVV.

The V call is TRBV10-3, the J call TRBJ2-3; tentatively, D is TRBD2 (6 bases). From germline, CDR1 is ENHRY and CDR2 SYGVKD. The CDR3 is 17 residues long. V lost 6 bases, J lost 0 bases, and 19 bases lay in between. This chain's CDR3 is CAISAQFGGGSTDTQYF. The DNA of the CDR3 is TGTGCCATCAGCGCTCAGTTTGGGGGAGGAAGCACAGATACGCAGTATTTT.

The chain has TRBV11-2 and TRBJ2-5; 9 nucleotides align to TRBD2. After removal of 1 base from V and 5 bases from J, the junction contained 8 bases not matched to a gene. In germline, CDR1 is SGHAT, CDR2 FQNNGV. This CDR3 is built from 16 residues. The CDR3 region is CASSLGGSGSWETQYF. CDR3 sequence (DNA): TGTGCCAGCAGCTTAGGAGGTAGCGGGAGTTGGGAGACCCAGTACTTC.

V gene TRBV7-3 combines with J gene TRBJ2-1, with D unresolved. Trimming took 2 bases from V and 5 from J, leaving 7 bases between them. Germline-derived CDR1 and CDR2 are SGHTA and FQGTGA. There are 13 residues in the CDR3. This chain's CDR3 is CASSLFADNEQFF. DNA for the CDR3: TGTGCCAGCAGCTTATTTGCGGACAATGAGCAGTTCTTC.

The V and J genes are TRBV5-5 and TRBJ1-1; 7 nucleotides align to TRBD1. The germline V gene has CDR1 SGHKS and CDR2 YYEKEE (reference sequence). V shed 1 base and J 8 bases; nucleotides not matched to a gene: 8. This CDR3 comprises 14 residues. CDR3 region: CASSLLVGQFEAFF. The CDR3 nucleotides read TGTGCCAGCAGCTTGTTGGTGGGACAGTTCGAAGCTTTCTTT. Full variable domain (rest looked up from reference TRBV5-5 and TRBJ1-1): DAGVTQSPTHLIKTRGQQVTLRCSPISGHKSVSWYQQVLGQGPQFIFQYYEKEERGRGNFPDRFSARQFPNYSSELNVNALLLGDSALYLCASSLLVGQFEAFFGQGTRLTVV.

CDR3 nucleotide sequence: TGTGCCACCAGCCGGGGGGTCAACGGGAACGAGCAGTACTTC. Residues: CATSRGVNGNEQYF. The chain couples TRBV24-1 to TRBJ2-7; 7 nucleotides line up with TRBD2. Trimming took 7 bases from V and 5 from J; bases not matched to a gene: 10. The CDR3 is 14 residues long. Germline V lookup: CDR1 KGHDR, CDR2 SFDVKD.

The J gene is TRBJ2-1, the V gene TRBV7-6, with 8 bases fitting TRBD2. Trimming cost V 5 bases and J 7 bases; bases outside gene matches: 19. Germline assignment: CDR1 SGHVS and CDR2 FNYEAQ. This CDR3 comprises 18 residues. In nucleotides, the CDR3 is TGTGCCAGCAGCCACGAGTCCGACTCAAGCGGGAGATTGAATGAGCAGTTCTTC. Translating gives CASSHESDSSGRLNEQFF.

This chain links TRBV7-3 with TRBJ2-1, with TRBD2 identical over 7 bases. The V gene end was trimmed by 4 bases and the J gene end by 1 base; junction bases not matched to a gene: 7. CDR1 is SGHTA and CDR2 is FQGTGA in the germline V gene. This CDR3 spans 16 amino acids. Written as DNA, the CDR3 is TGTGCCAGCAGCTCCGAAGGTAGCGGGTCCTACAATGAGCAGTTCTTC. Translation: CASSSEGSGSYNEQFF.

This rearrangement joins TRBV10-3 to TRBJ2-1; 8 bases fit TRBD2. The J segment lost 6 bases and the V segment lost 6 bases, leaving 13 bases of the junction unmatched. The germline V gene encodes CDR1 ENHRY and CDR2 SYGVKD. This CDR3 has 16 residues. The CDR3 spells CAISQLADRLSNEQFF. CDR3 DNA sequence: TGTGCCATCAGCCAACTAGCGGATCGTCTGTCCAATGAGCAGTTCTTC.

The chain has TRBV5-6 and TRBJ1-6; D remains unclear. Trimming cost V 0 bases and J 9 bases, with 10 bases left between them. CDR3 length: 14 residues. Germline CDR1 reads SGHDT; CDR2 reads YYEEEE. CDR3 protein: CASSLVRGGSPLHF. CDR3 sequence (DNA): TGTGCCAGCAGCTTGGTTCGGGGAGGTTCACCCCTCCACTTT.

The genes are TRBV12-5 and TRBJ1-2, with D perhaps matching TRBD1 (5 bases). Deletions cut 7 bases from V and 5 bases from J, with 8 bases between. The germline CDR1 and CDR2 sequences are LGHNT and FRNRAP. The CDR3 runs to 11 residues. This CDR3 is CASAQGYGYTF. The CDR3 DNA reads as TGTGCTAGTGCTCAGGGTTATGGCTACACCTTC.

This rearrangement joins TRBV6-6 to TRBJ2-1; 8 nucleotides line up with TRBD2. V lost 4 bases and J lost 6; bases outside the gene matches: 8. Per germline, CDR1 MNHNY and CDR2 SVGAGI (reference sequence). The length of the CDR3 is 15 residues. DNA of the CDR3: TGTGCCAGCAGTTCGCGAGCGGGAGTAGGCAATGAGCAGTTCTTC. This gives the protein CASSSRAGVGNEQFF.

The rearrangement joins TRBV6-4 to TRBJ1-1; TRBD1 is a possible D gene (6 bases). Germline lookup yields CDR1 MRHNA and CDR2 SNTAGT. The CDR3 runs to 13 residues. V was shortened by 8 bases and J by 1 base, with 11 bases between the two germline ends. CDR3 region: CASWGQRNTEAFF. In nucleotides, the CDR3 is TGTGCCAGCTGGGGGCAGCGGAACACTGAAGCTTTCTTT.

This sequence joins TRBV29-1 and TRBJ1-6; D may be TRBD1 (6 bases). Germline CDR1 reads SQVTM; CDR2 reads ANQGSEA. With 6 bases removed from V and 10 bases from J, the gap between germline ends came to 13 bases. The CDR3 loop spans 12 amino acids. CDR3 in amino acids: CSVGGGDSPLHF. In DNA, the CDR3 is TGCAGCGTGGGAGGGGGAGACTCACCCCTCCACTTT.

The chain combines TRBV9 with TRBJ2-1; 9 bases are shared with TRBD2. The V gene end was trimmed by 3 bases and the J gene end by 8 bases; junction bases not matched to a gene: 12. CDR3 length: 16 residues. CDR1 SGDLS and CDR2 YYNGEE come from the germline V gene. The CDR3 reads CASSGGTSPQYDEQFF. CDR3 sequence (DNA): TGTGCCAGCAGCGGCGGGACTAGCCCCCAATACGATGAGCAGTTCTTC.

This chain connects TRBV29-1 to TRBJ2-7; the match to TRBD1 covers 9 bases. Germline CDR1 and CDR2: SQVTM and ANQGSEA. The junction had 10 bases not matched to a gene; V was cut back by 7 bases and J by 12 bases. CDR3 length equals 11 residues. CDR3: CSAGTGGERYF. The DNA for the CDR3 is TGCAGCGCGGGAACAGGGGGCGAAAGGTACTTC.

The chain combines TRBV7-6 with TRBJ1-5, with 9 bases fitting TRBD1. This CDR3 spans 14 amino acids. Losses at the gene ends were 5 bases for V and 8 bases for J; bases not matched to a gene: 7. The germline CDR1 and CDR2 sequences are SGHVS and FNYEAQ. The CDR3 protein is CASSPGTGKEPQHF. The CDR3 DNA reads TGTGCCAGCAGCCCTGGGACAGGGAAGGAGCCCCAGCATTTT.

The chain couples TRBV6-5 to TRBJ1-2; 11 bases agree with TRBD1. Germline CDR1 MNHEY, CDR2 SVGAGI. J lost 3 bases, V lost 6 bases, and 6 bases had no gene match. This CDR3 spans 15 amino acids. CDR3 amino acids: CASSGGQGGYYGYTF. The CDR3 nucleotides read TGTGCCAGCAGCGGGGGACAGGGGGGTTACTATGGCTACACCTTC.

The genes are TRBV4-2 and TRBJ2-1; 7 positions match TRBD1. The CDR3 extends over 15 amino acids. The V gene end was trimmed by 5 bases and the J gene end by 0 bases; junction bases not matched to a gene: 4. In germline, CDR1 is LGHNA, CDR2 YNFKEQ. CDR3 amino acids: CASSFGTDSYNEQFF. The CDR3, as DNA: TGTGCCAGCAGCTTCGGGACAGACTCCTACAATGAGCAGTTCTTC.

This clone has at least ten counts. V gene TRBV2 combines with J gene TRBJ2-7; 9 bases line up with TRBD1. Per germline, CDR1 SNHLY and CDR2 FYNNEI. The CDR3 covers 13 residues. V shed 10 bases and J 2 bases; nucleotides not matched to a gene: 6. The CDR3 is CATTGTGTYEQYF. Written as DNA, the CDR3 is TGTGCCACCACCGGGACAGGGACCTACGAGCAGTACTTC.

The rearrangement links TRBV12-3 or TRBV12-4 to TRBJ2-7; possibly TRBD1 for D (6 bases). The germline V and J ends were trimmed by 6 bases and 2 bases, with 8 bases remaining between them. This CDR3 is 12 amino acids long. DNA for the CDR3: TGTGCCAGCAGAACAGGGCCCTACGAGCAGTACTTC. Residues: CASRTGPYEQYF.

DNA for the CDR3: TGTGCCAGTAGTCTCAGGGGGTCGAACACTGAAGCTTTCTTT. The encoded protein is CASSLRGSNTEAFF. J is TRBJ1-1 and V is TRBV19, with TRBD1 identical over 7 bases. The CDR3 is 14 amino acids. Germline CDR1 reads LNHDA; CDR2 reads SQIVND (reference sequence). V lost 5 bases to trimming and J lost 1 base; unmatched junction nucleotides: 4.

The chain uses TRBV3-1 (or the pseudogene TRBV3-2) and TRBJ2-3, with TRBD2 identical over 16 bases. Germline CDR1 and CDR2: LGHDT and YNNKEL (reference sequence). This CDR3 region has 17 residues. Unmatched junction bases numbered 8, after V lost 4 bases and J lost 7 bases. CDR3: CASSPEGLAGGLNTQYF. For the CDR3, the DNA is TGTGCCAGCAGCCCAGAGGGACTAGCGGGAGGGCTAAATACGCAGTATTTT.

The chain uses TRBV7-8 and TRBJ2-7; D is possibly TRBD2 (6 bases). Germline CDR1 is SGHVS and CDR2 is FQNEAQ. The V gene lost 5 bases and the J gene lost 1 base, with 15 bases spanning the gap. The CDR3 totals 15 residues. Written as DNA, the CDR3 is TGTGCCAGCAGCACGACCGGGACTGGTTCCTACGAGCAGTACTTC. Its translation: CASSTTGTGSYEQYF.

The chain joins TRBV3-1 (or the pseudogene TRBV3-2) to TRBJ2-4, with 10 bases lining up with TRBD2. CDR1 is LGHDT and CDR2 is YNNKEL in the germline V gene (reference sequence). The trim removed 4 bases at V and 10 bases at J, leaving 4 bases unmatched. CDR3 length equals 13 residues. CDR3 in DNA: TGTGCCAGCAGCCTCGGGACTAGCGTTATTCAGTACTTC. It encodes CASSLGTSVIQYF.

The genes are TRBV6-5 and TRBJ1-5; tentative D call: TRBD1 (5 bases). Between the trimmed V and J ends, which lost 10 bases and 9 bases, there was a span of 13 bases. The CDR3 is 11 amino acids. Germline V gene sequence: CDR1 MNHEY, CDR2 SVGAGI. CDR3 sequence reads: CAIGDDRPQHF. The CDR3 bases are TGTGCCATCGGCGACGACAGGCCCCAGCATTTT.

This clone showed up just a few times. The chain recombines TRBV19 with TRBJ1-2; no clear D gene. V lost 6 bases and J 6 bases, leaving 5 bases between the germline ends. The CDR3 covers 10 residues. Germline V lookup: CDR1 LNHDA, CDR2 SQIVND (reference sequence). The CDR3 nucleotides read TGTGCCAGTAGGTCGGATGGCTACACCTTC. Its protein product is CASRSDGYTF.

V and J are TRBV3-1 (or the pseudogene TRBV3-2) and TRBJ2-7; 7 nucleotides align to TRBD1. The CDR3 is 12 amino acids. With 4 bases clipped from V and 3 bases from J, the junction kept 0 bases outside the gene matches. The germline V gene encodes CDR1 LGHDT and CDR2 YNNKEL (reference sequence). The CDR3 region has the DNA TGTGCCAGCAGCCGACAGGGCTACGAGCAGTACTTC. Translation: CASSRQGYEQYF.